This T cell receptor (beta chain) was observed in a study of T cell changes during pregnancy in multiple sclerosis. Sequencing was performed with immunoSEQ multiplex PCR; in TCRdb, only in-frame clones are kept and a portion is missing. Of over 70,000 clones listed, around 94% were seen once; the top ten hold less than 3.5%. This clone was found once. Per the germline V gene, CDR1 is SGHTA and CDR2 is FQGNSA. Unmatched junction bases numbered 0, after V lost 5 bases and J lost 1 base. This CDR3 is built from 14 residues. The receptor's source is a female donor in good health, enrolled as a control in a pregnancy study. Source: peripheral blood, taken in the third trimester of pregnancy. V is TRBV7-2 and J is TRBJ2-3, with TRBD2 identical over 10 bases. CDR3 amino acids: CASSTSGGTDTQYF. For the CDR3, the DNA is TGTGCCAGCAGCACTAGCGGGGGCACAGATACGCAGTATTTT.